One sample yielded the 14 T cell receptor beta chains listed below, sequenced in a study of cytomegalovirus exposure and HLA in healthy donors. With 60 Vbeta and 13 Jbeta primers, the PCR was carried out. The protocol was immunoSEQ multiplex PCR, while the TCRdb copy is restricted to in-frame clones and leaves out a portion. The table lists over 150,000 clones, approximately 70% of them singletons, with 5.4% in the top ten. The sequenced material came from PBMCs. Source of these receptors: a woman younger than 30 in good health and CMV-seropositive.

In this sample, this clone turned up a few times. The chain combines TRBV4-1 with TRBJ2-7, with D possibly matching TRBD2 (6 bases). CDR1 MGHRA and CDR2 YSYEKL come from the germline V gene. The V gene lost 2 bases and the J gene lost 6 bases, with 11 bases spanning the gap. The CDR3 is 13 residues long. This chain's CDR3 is CASSQQTSLEQYF. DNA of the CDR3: TGCGCCAGCAGCCAACAGACTAGTCTCGAGCAGTACTTC.

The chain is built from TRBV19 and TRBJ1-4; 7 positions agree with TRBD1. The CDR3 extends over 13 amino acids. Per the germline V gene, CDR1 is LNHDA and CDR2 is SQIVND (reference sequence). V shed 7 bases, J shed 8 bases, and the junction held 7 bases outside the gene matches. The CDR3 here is CASKPTDREKLFF. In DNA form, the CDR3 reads TGTGCCAGTAAGCCGACGGACAGGGAAAAACTGTTTTTT.

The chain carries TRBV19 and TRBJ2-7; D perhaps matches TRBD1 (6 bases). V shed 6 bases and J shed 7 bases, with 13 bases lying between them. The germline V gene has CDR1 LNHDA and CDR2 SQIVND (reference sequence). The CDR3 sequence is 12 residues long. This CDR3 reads CASRQGTGEQYF. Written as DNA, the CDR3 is TGTGCCAGTAGACAGGGTACAGGAGAGCAGTACTTC.

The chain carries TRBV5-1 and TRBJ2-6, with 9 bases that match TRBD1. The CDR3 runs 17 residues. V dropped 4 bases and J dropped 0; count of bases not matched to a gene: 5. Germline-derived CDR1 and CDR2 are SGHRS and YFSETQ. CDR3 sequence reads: CASSPGTGRSGANVLTF. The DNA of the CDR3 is TGCGCCAGCAGCCCTGGGACAGGGCGCTCTGGGGCCAACGTCCTGACTTTC.

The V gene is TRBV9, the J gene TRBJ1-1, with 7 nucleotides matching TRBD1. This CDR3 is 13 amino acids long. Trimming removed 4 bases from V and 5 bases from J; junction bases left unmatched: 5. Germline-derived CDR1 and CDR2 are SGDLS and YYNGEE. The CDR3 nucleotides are TGTGCCAGCAGCCGGGGACAGTGGACTGAAGCTTTCTTT. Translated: CASSRGQWTEAFF.

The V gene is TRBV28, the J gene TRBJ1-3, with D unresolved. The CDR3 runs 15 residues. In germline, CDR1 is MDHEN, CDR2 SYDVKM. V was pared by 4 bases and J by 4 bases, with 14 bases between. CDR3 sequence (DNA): TGTGCCAGCAGTTCCCTGGGAGTTTGGGGAAACACCATATATTTT. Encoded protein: CASSSLGVWGNTIYF.

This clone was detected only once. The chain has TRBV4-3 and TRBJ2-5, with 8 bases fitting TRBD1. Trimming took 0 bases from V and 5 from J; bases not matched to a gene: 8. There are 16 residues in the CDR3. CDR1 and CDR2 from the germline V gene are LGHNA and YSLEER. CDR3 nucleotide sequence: TGCGCCAGCAGCCAAGACTACAGGGGGTCGGGGGAGACCCAGTACTTC. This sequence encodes CASSQDYRGSGETQYF.

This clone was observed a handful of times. The CDR3 DNA reads TGCGCCAGCAGCCAAGATGCCGGGCCGGGGAGCAATCAGCCCCAGCATTTT. Encoded protein: CASSQDAGPGSNQPQHF. This chain joins TRBV4-3 and TRBJ1-5; D uncertain. CDR1 LGHNA and CDR2 YSLEER come from the germline V gene. The CDR3 length is 17 residues. With 0 bases removed from V and 1 base from J, the gap between germline ends came to 13 bases.

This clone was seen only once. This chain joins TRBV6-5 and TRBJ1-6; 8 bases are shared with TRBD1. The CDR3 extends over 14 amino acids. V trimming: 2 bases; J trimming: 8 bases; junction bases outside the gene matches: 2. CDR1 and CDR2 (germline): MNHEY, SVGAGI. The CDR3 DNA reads TGTGCCAGCAGTTACGGGACAGGAGATTCACCCCTCCACTTT. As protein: CASSYGTGDSPLHF.

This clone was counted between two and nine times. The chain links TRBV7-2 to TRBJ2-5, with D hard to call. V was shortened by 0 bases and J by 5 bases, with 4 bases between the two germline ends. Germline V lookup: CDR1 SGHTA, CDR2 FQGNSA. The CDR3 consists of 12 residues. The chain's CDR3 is CASSLATETQYF. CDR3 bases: TGTGCCAGCAGCTTAGCGACTGAGACCCAGTACTTC.

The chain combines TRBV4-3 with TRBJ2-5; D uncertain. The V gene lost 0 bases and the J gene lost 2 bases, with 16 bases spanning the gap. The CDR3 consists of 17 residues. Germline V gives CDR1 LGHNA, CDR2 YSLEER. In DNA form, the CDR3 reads TGCGCCAGCAGCCAAGATATAGCCAGAGAGACTCAAGAGACCCAGTACTTC. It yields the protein CASSQDIARETQETQYF.

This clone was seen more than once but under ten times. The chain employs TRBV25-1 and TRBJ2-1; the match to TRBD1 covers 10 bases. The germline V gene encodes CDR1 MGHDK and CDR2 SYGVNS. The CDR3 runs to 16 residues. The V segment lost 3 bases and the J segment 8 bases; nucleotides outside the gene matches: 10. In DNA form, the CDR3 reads TGTGCCAGCAGTGACAAAGGTAGGGACAGGGGTGATGAGCAGTTCTTC. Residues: CASSDKGRDRGDEQFF.

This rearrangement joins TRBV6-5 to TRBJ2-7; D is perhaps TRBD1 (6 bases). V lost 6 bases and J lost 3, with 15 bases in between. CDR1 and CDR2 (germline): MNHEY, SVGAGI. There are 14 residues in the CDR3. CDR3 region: CASSSYRALYEQYF. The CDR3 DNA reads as TGTGCCAGCAGCTCTTACAGGGCTCTCTACGAGCAGTACTTC.

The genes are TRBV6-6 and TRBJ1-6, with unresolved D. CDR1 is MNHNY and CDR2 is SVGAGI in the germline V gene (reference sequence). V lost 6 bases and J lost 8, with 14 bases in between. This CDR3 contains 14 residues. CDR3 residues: CASRHLSSDSPLHF. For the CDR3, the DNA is TGTGCCAGCAGGCACCTATCTTCGGATTCACCCCTCCACTTT.